This entry lists 21 T cell receptor beta chains sequenced from one sample in a study of blood T cell repertoires in COVID-19. TCRdb's table, derived via immunoSEQ multiplex PCR, lists solely in-frame clones and lacks some. The table has a few hundred thousand clones, around 81% seen once; the top ten hold 6.5% to 8.5%. What was sequenced was PBMCs or T cells enriched from blood (not recorded which). The receptors stem from a woman between 40 and 55 years old with acute COVID-19.

A single count supports this clone. The rearrangement uses TRBV5-4 and TRBJ2-1, with TRBD2 matching 14 bases. V lost 4 bases, J lost 4 bases, and 13 bases stayed unmatched. This CDR3 is built from 19 residues. CDR1 and CDR2 (germline): SGHNT, YYREEE (reference sequence). The CDR3 DNA sequence: TGTGCCAGCAGCCCATCCACCGGGACTAGCGGGAGTTGGTACAATGAGCAGTTCTTC. It translates to CASSPSTGTSGSWYNEQFF.

Here the CDR3 DNA reads TGTGCCAGCAGCCCTCGGGGGGCAGGGCATCAGCCCCAGCATTTT. Amino acids: CASSPRGAGHQPQHF. The V and J genes are TRBV28 and TRBJ1-5; maybe TRBD1 (6 bases). V was pared by 6 bases and J by 5 bases, with 17 bases between. Germline-derived CDR1 and CDR2 are MDHEN and SYDVKM. The length of the CDR3 is 15 residues.

In its sample, this clone was seen once. The CDR3 here is CASSEKTGYNSPLHF. The CDR3 DNA is TGCGCCAGCAGCGAAAAGACCGGGTATAATTCACCCCTCCACTTT. The chain carries TRBV10-2 and TRBJ1-6; no definite D call. The CDR3 spans 15 residues. V lost 6 bases to trimming and J lost 4 bases, with 13 bases between them. Per germline, CDR1 WSHSY and CDR2 SAAADI.

This chain uses TRBV6-5 with TRBJ2-7; D gene unclear. Trimming left V 2 bases short and J 5 bases short, with 7 bases between. This CDR3 comprises 12 residues. Per the germline V gene, CDR1 is MNHEY and CDR2 is SVGAGI. The CDR3 loop reads CASSYPPDEQYF. The CDR3 DNA sequence: TGTGCCAGCAGTTACCCCCCCGACGAGCAGTACTTC.

The chain joins TRBV7-2 to TRBJ1-1; D remains ambiguous. Trimming stripped 3 bases from V and 1 base from J, with 9 bases between. The CDR3 has 14 residues. In germline, CDR1 is SGHTA, CDR2 FQGNSA. CDR3 sequence reads: CASSFNSPNTEAFF. The CDR3 DNA reads TGTGCCAGCAGCTTCAATTCCCCGAACACTGAAGCTTTCTTT.

The rearrangement joins TRBV19 to TRBJ2-5; possibly TRBD2 for D (5 bases). Trimming shortened V by 3 bases and J by 1 base, and 27 bases separated the two germline ends. The CDR3 spans 20 residues. In germline, CDR1 is LNHDA, CDR2 SQIVND (reference sequence). CDR3 DNA sequence: TGTGCCAGTAGTATTGTGTCTTTGCGGAGGCCAATTTCCATCCAAGAGACCCAGTACTTC. This codes for CASSIVSLRRPISIQETQYF. Looking up the rest from reference TRBV19 and TRBJ2-5 gives the full variable domain: DGGITQSPKYLFRKEGQNVTLSCEQNLNHDAMYWYRQDPGQGLRLIYYSQIVNDFQKGDIAEGYSVSREKKESFPLTVTSAQKNPTAFYLCASSIVSLRRPISIQETQYFGPGTRLLVL.

The V and J genes are TRBV6-4 and TRBJ1-1; a weak D match, TRBD1 (5 bases). The germline V gene has CDR1 MRHNA and CDR2 SNTAGT. Trimming stripped 3 bases from V and 6 bases from J, with 11 bases between. The CDR3 runs to 13 residues. CDR3 sequence (DNA): TGTGCCAGCAGTGAGGTCCGGGGGGCTGAAGCTTTCTTT. Its translation: CASSEVRGAEAFF.

The rearrangement links TRBV5-1 to TRBJ2-2; D is unresolved. V lost 0 bases, J lost 5 bases, and 14 bases lay in between. The V gene's germline CDR1 is SGHRS and CDR2 YFSETQ. The CDR3 contains 16 residues. The CDR3 DNA reads as TGCGCCAGCAGCTTGGACAGCCCTCTTCGGACCGGGGAGCTGTTTTTT. It codes for CASSLDSPLRTGELFF.

This clone was picked up one time. The CDR3 protein is CASSRREEGLSSYNEQFF. CDR3 coding DNA: TGTGCCAGCTCAAGGCGGGAGGAAGGGTTAAGCTCCTACAATGAGCAGTTCTTC. The rearrangement uses TRBV18 and TRBJ2-1; the match to TRBD2 covers 8 bases. The CDR3 loop spans 18 amino acids. Per germline, CDR1 KGHSH and CDR2 LQKENI. With V trimmed by 5 bases and J by 0 bases, 12 bases remained unmatched.

A few counts support this clone. Written as DNA, the CDR3 is TGTGCCAGTAGCCGGGAGCGCGAGCAGTACTTC. It translates to CASSREREQYF. The chain uses TRBV19 and TRBJ2-7; D may be TRBD2 (6 bases). Trimming pared 6 bases from V and 6 bases from J, leaving 9 bases between. Germline CDR1 and CDR2: LNHDA and SQIVND (reference sequence). This CDR3 region has 11 residues.

The V gene is TRBV28, the J gene TRBJ2-7; TRBD1 matches 7 bases. Germline loops: CDR1 MDHEN, CDR2 SYDVKM. The V segment lost 7 bases and the J segment 3 bases; nucleotides outside the gene matches: 15. This CDR3 comprises 16 residues. The CDR3: CASTPEGLTGSYEQYF. The CDR3 bases are TGTGCCAGCACACCAGAGGGCCTGACAGGGAGCTACGAGCAGTACTTC.

The chain recombines TRBV5-1 with TRBJ1-5; the match to TRBD1 covers 11 bases. Trimming removed 3 bases from V and 5 bases from J; junction bases left unmatched: 1. This CDR3 is built from 14 residues. In germline, CDR1 is SGHRS, CDR2 YFSETQ. CDR3 amino acids: CASSSGQGDQPQHF. The CDR3 bases are TGCGCCAGCAGCTCGGGACAGGGGGATCAGCCCCAGCATTTT.

This clone has more than one count but fewer than ten. V is TRBV9 and J is TRBJ2-5, with D tentatively TRBD2 (6 bases). Germline CDR1 is SGDLS and CDR2 is YYNGEE. CDR3 length equals 13 residues. V dropped 0 bases and J dropped 5 bases, with 8 bases sitting between them. CDR3 sequence: CASSVGREETQYF. In nucleotides, the CDR3 is TGTGCCAGCAGCGTAGGACGGGAGGAGACCCAGTACTTC.

The chain links TRBV18 to TRBJ2-7; the D gene is possibly TRBD2 (5 bases). The V end was cut by 3 bases, the J end by 0 bases, with 12 bases between. This CDR3 region has 15 residues. Germline lookup yields CDR1 KGHSH and CDR2 LQKENI. CDR3 in DNA: TGTGCCAGCTCACCCTCCCTCGGACTCTCCTACGAGCAGTACTTC. Encoded protein: CASSPSLGLSYEQYF. The full variable domain, rest sourced from reference TRBV18 and TRBJ2-7, is NAGVMQNPRHLVRRRGQEARLRCSPMKGHSHVYWYRQLPEEGLKFMVYLQKENIIDESGMPKERFSAEFPKEGPSILRIQQVVRGDSAAYFCASSPSLGLSYEQYFGPGTRLTVT.

This clone was detected only a few times. The junction shows a germline mismatch at one end, possibly a read error. The chain couples TRBV30 to TRBJ2-7; tentative D call: TRBD1 (6 bases). This CDR3 comprises 11 residues. Germline values: CDR1 GTSNPN, CDR2 SVGIG (reference sequence). CDR3 sequence: CAWREGDRGRF. CDR3 coding DNA: TGTGCCTGGAGAGAGGGGGACCGTGGCCGCTTC.

This rearrangement joins TRBV29-1 to TRBJ2-2; 10 bases map to TRBD2. The CDR3 consists of 17 residues. Germline V gene lookup returns CDR1 SQVTM and CDR2 ANQGSEA. V lost 1 base to trimming and J lost 0 bases; unmatched junction nucleotides: 5. This chain's CDR3 is CSVEGLAGAANTGELFF. The CDR3 bases are TGCAGCGTTGAAGGGCTAGCGGGGGCCGCGAACACCGGGGAGCTGTTTTTT.

This sequence joins TRBV7-6 and TRBJ2-5; 10 bases are shared with TRBD2. Germline CDR1 reads SGHVS; CDR2 reads FNYEAQ. Trimming removed 6 bases from V and 0 bases from J; junction bases left unmatched: 7. CDR3 size: 16 residues. The CDR3: CASSLRLAGDQETQYF. The CDR3 coding sequence is TGTGCCAGCAGTCTCAGACTAGCGGGCGACCAAGAGACCCAGTACTTC. The whole variable domain, filled in from reference TRBV7-6 and TRBJ2-5, reads GAGVSQSPRYKVTKRGQDVALRCDPISGHVSLYWYRQALGQGPEFLTYFNYEAQQDKSGLPNDRFSAERPEGSISTLTIQRTEQRDSAMYRCASSLRLAGDQETQYFGPGTRLLVL.

This clone was detected only a few times. This sequence joins TRBV19 and TRBJ1-1; a weak D match, TRBD1 (5 bases). CDR1 is LNHDA, CDR2 SQIVND, per germline (reference sequence). V lost 6 bases and J lost 1, with 21 bases in between. This CDR3 region has 17 residues. The CDR3 region has the DNA TGTGCCAGTAGCCCTGCCGGGACGGGGGTACGGAACACTGAAGCTTTCTTT. Translated: CASSPAGTGVRNTEAFF.

The chain combines TRBV30 with TRBJ2-1; TRBD2 matches 10 bases. CDR1 and CDR2 from the germline V gene are GTSNPN and SVGIG (reference sequence). The CDR3 runs to 18 residues. The V segment lost 0 bases and the J segment 1 base; nucleotides outside the gene matches: 9. The CDR3 coding sequence is TGTGCCTGGAGTGTACCTGGTAGCGGGGGGAGGTCCTACAATGAGCAGTTCTTC. Translation gives CAWSVPGSGGRSYNEQFF. The full variable domain, in which reference TRBV30 and TRBJ2-1 provide the parts outside the CDR3, is SQTIHQWPATLVQPVGSPLSLECTVEGTSNPNLYWYRQAAGRGLQLLFYSVGIGQISSEVPQNLSASRPQDRQFILSSKKLLLSDSGFYLCAWSVPGSGGRSYNEQFFGPGTRLTVL.

This clone was recorded only once. This chain joins TRBV28 and TRBJ1-6, with TRBD1 as a possible D gene (6 bases). This CDR3 has 16 amino acids. V gave up 6 bases and J gave up 0 bases, with 12 bases separating them. CDR1 MDHEN and CDR2 SYDVKM come from the germline V gene. CDR3: CASRTGTSSYNSPLHF. CDR3 nucleotide sequence: TGTGCCAGCAGAACAGGGACGAGCTCCTATAATTCACCCCTCCACTTT.

This clone has a handful of counts. V and J are TRBV7-2 and TRBJ2-2; the match to TRBD1 covers 7 bases. CDR3 size: 18 residues. In germline, CDR1 is SGHTA, CDR2 FQGNSA. V trimming: 1 base; J trimming: 7 bases; junction bases outside the gene matches: 15. The CDR3 DNA reads TGTGCCAGCAGCTTAGAGGGCCGGGGACAGAGGCTGGGCGGGGAGCTGTTTTTT. Its translation is CASSLEGRGQRLGGELFF. Variable domain in full (rest from reference TRBV7-2 and TRBJ2-2): GAGVSQSPSNKVTEKGKDVELRCDPISGHTALYWYRQSLGQGLEFLIYFQGNSAPDKSGLPSDRFSAERTGGSVSTLTIQRTQQEDSAVYLCASSLEGRGQRLGGELFFGEGSRLTVL.